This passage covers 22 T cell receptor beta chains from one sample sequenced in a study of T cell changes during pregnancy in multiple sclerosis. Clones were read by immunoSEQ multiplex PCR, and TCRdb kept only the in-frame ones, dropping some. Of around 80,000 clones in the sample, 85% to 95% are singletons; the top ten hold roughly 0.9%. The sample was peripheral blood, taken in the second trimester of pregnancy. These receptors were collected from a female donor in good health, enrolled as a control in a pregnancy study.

Here the CDR3 DNA reads TGTGCCATCAGTGAGTCTGCGGGAACCCACTCCTCCTACGAGCAGTACTTC. It codes for CAISESAGTHSSYEQYF. The chain uses TRBV10-3 and TRBJ2-7; maybe TRBD2 (6 bases). The germline CDR1 and CDR2 sequences are ENHRY and SYGVKD. Trimming removed 0 bases at V and 0 bases at J, with 15 bases between. The CDR3 has 17 amino acids.

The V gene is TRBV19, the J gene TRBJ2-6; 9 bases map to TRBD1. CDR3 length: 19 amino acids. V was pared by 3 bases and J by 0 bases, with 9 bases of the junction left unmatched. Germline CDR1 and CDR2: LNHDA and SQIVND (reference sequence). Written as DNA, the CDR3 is TGTGCCAGTAGTATTTTTATTGAGACAGGGGGCTCTGGGGCCAACGTCCTGACTTTC. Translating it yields CASSIFIETGGSGANVLTF.

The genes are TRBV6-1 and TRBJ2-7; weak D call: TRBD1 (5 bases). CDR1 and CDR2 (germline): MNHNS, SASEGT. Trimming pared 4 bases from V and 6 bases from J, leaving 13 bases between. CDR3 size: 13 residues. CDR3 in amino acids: CASSVQAESEQYF. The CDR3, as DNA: TGTGCCAGCAGTGTACAGGCGGAAAGCGAGCAGTACTTC.

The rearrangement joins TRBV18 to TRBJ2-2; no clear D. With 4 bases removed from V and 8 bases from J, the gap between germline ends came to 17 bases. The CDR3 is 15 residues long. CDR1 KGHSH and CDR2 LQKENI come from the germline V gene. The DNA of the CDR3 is TGTGCCAGCTCACTAAATACAGCCTCGACGGGGGAGCTGTTTTTT. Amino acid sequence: CASSLNTASTGELFF.

The chain's CDR3 is CASRRQGTDGNTIYF. DNA of the CDR3: TGTGCCAGCAGGAGACAGGGAACCGATGGAAACACCATATATTTT. The chain carries TRBV2 and TRBJ1-3; 7 positions agree with TRBD1. The CDR3 consists of 15 residues. Germline values: CDR1 SNHLY, CDR2 FYNNEI. J was trimmed by 3 bases and V by 6 bases; bases with no gene match: 8.

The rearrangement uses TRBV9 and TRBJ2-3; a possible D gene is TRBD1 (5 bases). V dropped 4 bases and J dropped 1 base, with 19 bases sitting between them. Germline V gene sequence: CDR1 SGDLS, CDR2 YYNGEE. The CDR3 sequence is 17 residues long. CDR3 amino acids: CASSRRADTVRTDTQYF. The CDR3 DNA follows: TGTGCCAGCAGCCGTCGGGCGGACACCGTTCGCACAGATACGCAGTATTTT.

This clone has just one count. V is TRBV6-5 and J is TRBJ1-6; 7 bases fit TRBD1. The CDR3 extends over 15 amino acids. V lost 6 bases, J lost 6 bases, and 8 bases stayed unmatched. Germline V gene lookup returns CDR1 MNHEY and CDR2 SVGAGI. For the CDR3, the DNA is TGTGCCAGCAGCCTGGGGACAGAGATTAATTCACCCCTCCACTTT. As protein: CASSLGTEINSPLHF.

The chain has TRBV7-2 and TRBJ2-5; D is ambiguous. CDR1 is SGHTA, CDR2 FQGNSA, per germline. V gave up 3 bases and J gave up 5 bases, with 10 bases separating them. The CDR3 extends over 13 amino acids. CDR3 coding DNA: TGTGCCAGCAGCTTTTCCTACGGTGAGACCCAGTACTTC. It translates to CASSFSYGETQYF.

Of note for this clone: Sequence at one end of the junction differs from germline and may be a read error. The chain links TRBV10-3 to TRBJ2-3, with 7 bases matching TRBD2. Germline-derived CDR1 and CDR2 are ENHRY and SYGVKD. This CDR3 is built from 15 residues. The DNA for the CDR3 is TGTGCCACCAGTCCCATTGCGGGAGACACAGATACGCAGTATTTT. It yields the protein CATSPIAGDTDTQYF.

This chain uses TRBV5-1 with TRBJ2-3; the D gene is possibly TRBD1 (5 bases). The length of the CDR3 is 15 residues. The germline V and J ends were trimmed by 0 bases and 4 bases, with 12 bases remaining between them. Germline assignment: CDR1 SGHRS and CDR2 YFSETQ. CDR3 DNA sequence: TGCGCCAGCAGCTTGGCAAAAGGCAGGGCAGATACGCAGTATTTT. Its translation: CASSLAKGRADTQYF.

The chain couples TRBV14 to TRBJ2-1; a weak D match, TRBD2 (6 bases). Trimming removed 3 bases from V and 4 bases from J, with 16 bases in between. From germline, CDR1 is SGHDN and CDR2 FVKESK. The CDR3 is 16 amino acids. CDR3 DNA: TGTGCCAGCAGCCACGAGGGACTTAGAGGTTACAATGAGCAGTTCTTC. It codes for CASSHEGLRGYNEQFF. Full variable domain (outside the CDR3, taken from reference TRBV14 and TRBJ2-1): EAGVTQFPSHSVIEKGQTVTLRCDPISGHDNLYWYRRVMGKEIKFLLHFVKESKQDESGMPNNRFLAERTGGTYSTLKVQPAELEDSGVYFCASSHEGLRGYNEQFFGPGTRLTVL.

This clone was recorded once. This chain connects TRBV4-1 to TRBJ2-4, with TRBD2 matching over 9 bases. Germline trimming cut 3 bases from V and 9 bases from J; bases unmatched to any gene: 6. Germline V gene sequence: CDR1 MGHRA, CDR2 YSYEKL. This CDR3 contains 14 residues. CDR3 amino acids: CASSQPGLAIIQYF. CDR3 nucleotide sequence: TGCGCCAGCAGCCAGCCGGGACTAGCAATCATTCAGTACTTC.

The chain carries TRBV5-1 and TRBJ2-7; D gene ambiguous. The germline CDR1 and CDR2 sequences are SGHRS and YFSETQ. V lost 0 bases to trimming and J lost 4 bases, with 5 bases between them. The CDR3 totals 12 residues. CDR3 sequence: CASSLGRYEQYF. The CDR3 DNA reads TGCGCCAGCAGCTTGGGGCGGTACGAGCAGTACTTC. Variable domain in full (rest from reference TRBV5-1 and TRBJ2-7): KAGVTQTPRYLIKTRGQQVTLSCSPISGHRSVSWYQQTPGQGLQFLFEYFSETQRNKGNFPGRFSGRQFSNSRSEMNVSTLELGDSALYLCASSLGRYEQYFGPGTRLTVT.

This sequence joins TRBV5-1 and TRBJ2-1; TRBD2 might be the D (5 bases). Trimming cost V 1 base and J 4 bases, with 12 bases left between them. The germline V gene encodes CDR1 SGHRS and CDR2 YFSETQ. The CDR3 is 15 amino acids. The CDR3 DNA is TGCGCCAGCAGCTTGTCGGACTCCTCTTACAATGAGCAGTTCTTC. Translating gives CASSLSDSSYNEQFF.

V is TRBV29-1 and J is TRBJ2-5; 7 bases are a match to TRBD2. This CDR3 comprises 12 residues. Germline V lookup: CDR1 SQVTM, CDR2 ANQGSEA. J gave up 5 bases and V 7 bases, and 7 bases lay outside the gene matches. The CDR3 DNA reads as TGCAGCGCAGGACTAGATTGGGAGACCCAGTACTTC. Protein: CSAGLDWETQYF.

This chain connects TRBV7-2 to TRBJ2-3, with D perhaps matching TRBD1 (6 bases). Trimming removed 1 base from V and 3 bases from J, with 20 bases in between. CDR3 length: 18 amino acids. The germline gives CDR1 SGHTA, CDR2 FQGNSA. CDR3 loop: CASSLEGLNRDGTDTQYF. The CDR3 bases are TGTGCCAGCAGCTTAGAGGGCCTTAACAGGGATGGGACAGATACGCAGTATTTT.

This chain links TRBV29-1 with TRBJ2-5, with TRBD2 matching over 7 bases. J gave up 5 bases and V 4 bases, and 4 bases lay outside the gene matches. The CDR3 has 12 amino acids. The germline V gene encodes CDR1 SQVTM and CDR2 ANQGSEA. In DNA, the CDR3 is TGCAGCGTTGGGGCTAGCGGTGAGACCCAGTACTTC. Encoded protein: CSVGASGETQYF.

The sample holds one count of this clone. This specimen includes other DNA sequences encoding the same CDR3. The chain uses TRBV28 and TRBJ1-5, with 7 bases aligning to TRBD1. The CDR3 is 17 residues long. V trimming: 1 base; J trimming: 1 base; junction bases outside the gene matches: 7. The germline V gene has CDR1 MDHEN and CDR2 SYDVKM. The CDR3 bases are TGTGCCAGCAGTTTATCTGGGACAGACTACAGCAATCAGCCCCAGCATTTT. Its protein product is CASSLSGTDYSNQPQHF. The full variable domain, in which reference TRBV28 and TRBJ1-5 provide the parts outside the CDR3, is DVKVTQSSRYLVKRTGEKVFLECVQDMDHENMFWYRQDPGLGLRLIYFSYDVKMKEKGDIPEGYSVSREKKERFSLILESASTNQTSMYLCASSLSGTDYSNQPQHFGDGTRLSIL.

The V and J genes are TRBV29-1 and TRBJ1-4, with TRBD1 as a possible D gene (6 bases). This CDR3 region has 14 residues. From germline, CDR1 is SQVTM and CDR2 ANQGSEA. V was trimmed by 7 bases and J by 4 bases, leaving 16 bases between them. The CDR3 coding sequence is TGCAGCGGCGGGGGCGGCGCCGATAATGAAAAACTGTTTTTT. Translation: CSGGGGADNEKLFF.

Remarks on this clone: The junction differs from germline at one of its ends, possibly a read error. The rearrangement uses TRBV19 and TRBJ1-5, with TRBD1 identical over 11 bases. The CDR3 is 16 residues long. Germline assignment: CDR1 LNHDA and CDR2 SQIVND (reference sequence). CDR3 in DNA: TGTGCCAGTAGTAGACTGGACAGGGGGCGCAAACAGCCCCAGCATTTT. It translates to CASSRLDRGRKQPQHF.

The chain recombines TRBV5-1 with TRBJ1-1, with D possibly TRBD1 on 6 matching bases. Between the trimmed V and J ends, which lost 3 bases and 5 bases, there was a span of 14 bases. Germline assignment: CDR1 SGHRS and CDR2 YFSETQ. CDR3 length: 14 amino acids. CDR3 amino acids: CASSSRGTGTEAFF. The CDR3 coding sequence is TGCGCCAGCAGCTCGCGCGGTACAGGGACTGAAGCTTTCTTT.

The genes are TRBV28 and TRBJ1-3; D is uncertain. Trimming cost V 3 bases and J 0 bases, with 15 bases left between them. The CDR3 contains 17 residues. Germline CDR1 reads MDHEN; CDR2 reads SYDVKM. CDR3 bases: TGTGCCAGCAGTTTCCGGTCGTGGGCAGCCTCTGGAAACACCATATATTTT. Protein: CASSFRSWAASGNTIYF.